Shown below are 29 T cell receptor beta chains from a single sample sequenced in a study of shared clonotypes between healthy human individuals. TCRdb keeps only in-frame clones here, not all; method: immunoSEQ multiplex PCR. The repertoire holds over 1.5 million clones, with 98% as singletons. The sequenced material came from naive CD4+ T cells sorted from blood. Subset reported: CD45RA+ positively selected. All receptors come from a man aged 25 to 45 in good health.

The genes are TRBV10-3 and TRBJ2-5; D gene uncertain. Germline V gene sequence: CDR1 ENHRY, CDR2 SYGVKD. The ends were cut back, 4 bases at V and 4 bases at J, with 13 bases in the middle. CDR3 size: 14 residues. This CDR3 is CAISGTPALETQYF. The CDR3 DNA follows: TGTGCCATCAGTGGGACCCCAGCCCTAGAGACCCAGTACTTC.

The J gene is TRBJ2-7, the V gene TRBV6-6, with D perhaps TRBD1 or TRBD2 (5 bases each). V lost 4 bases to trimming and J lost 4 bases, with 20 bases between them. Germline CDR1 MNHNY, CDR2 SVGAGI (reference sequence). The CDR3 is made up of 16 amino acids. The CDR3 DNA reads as TGTGCCAGCAGTTCGAATCTTGAGGGGCGTGGATACGAGCAGTACTTC. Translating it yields CASSSNLEGRGYEQYF.

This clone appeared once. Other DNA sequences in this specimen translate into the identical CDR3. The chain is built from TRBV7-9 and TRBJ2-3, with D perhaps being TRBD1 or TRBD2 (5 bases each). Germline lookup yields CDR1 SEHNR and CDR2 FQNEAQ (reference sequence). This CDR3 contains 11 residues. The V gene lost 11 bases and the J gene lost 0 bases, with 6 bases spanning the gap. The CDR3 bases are TGTGCCGGGGGAAGCACAGATACGCAGTATTTT. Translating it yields CAGGSTDTQYF.

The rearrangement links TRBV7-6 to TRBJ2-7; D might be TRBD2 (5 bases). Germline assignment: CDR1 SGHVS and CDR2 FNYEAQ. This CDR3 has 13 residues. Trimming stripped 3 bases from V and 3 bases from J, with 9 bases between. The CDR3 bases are TGTGCCAGCAGCTTCGGACTTCTCTACGAGCAGTACTTC. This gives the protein CASSFGLLYEQYF.

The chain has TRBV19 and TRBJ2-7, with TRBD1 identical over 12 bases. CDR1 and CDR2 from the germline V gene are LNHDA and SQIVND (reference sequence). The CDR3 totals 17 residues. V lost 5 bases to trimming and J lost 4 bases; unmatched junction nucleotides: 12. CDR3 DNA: TGTGCCAGTAGTCCCACGGGACAGGGGGCGAACAATTACGAGCAGTACTTC. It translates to CASSPTGQGANNYEQYF.

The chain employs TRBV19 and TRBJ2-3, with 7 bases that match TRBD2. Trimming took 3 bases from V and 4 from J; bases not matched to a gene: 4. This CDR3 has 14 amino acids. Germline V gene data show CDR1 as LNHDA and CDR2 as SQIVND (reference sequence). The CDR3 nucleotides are TGTGCCAGTAGTATGGGGGGGATCGCAGATACGCAGTATTTT. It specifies CASSMGGIADTQYF.

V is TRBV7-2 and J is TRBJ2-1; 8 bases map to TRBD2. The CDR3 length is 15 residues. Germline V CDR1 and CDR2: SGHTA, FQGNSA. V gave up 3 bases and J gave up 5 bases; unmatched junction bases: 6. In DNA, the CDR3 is TGTGCCAGCAGCTTGCGGCTAGCGGGTAACAATGAGCAGTTCTTC. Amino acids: CASSLRLAGNNEQFF.

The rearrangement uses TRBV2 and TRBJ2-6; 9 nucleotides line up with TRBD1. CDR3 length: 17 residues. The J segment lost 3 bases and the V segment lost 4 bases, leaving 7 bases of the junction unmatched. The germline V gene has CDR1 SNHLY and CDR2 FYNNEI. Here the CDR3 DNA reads TGTGCCAGCAGTGCAGACAGGGGGAACTTTGGGGCCAACGTCCTGACTTTC. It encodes CASSADRGNFGANVLTF.

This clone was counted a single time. CDR3: CASSPDSTANTGELFF. CDR3 DNA sequence: TGTGCCAGCAGTCCCGACTCAACCGCGAACACCGGGGAGCTGTTTTTT. V gene TRBV2 combines with J gene TRBJ2-2; D unresolved. The CDR3 totals 16 residues. CDR1 and CDR2 (germline): SNHLY, FYNNEI. The V end lost 5 bases, the J end lost 0 bases, and 13 bases lay between the germline ends.

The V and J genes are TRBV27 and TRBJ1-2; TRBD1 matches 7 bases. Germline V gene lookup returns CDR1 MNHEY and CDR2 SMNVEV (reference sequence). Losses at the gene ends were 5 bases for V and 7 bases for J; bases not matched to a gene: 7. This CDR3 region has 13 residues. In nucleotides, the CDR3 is TGTGCCAGCAGTGAAGACAGGGTGTTTGGCTACACCTTC. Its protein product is CASSEDRVFGYTF.

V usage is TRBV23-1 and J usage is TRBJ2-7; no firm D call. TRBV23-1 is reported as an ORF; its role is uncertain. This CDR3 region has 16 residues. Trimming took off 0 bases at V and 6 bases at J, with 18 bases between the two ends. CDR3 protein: CASSQSPRVAPTEQYF. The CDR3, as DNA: TGCGCCAGCAGTCAATCCCCCCGGGTGGCCCCAACCGAGCAGTACTTC.

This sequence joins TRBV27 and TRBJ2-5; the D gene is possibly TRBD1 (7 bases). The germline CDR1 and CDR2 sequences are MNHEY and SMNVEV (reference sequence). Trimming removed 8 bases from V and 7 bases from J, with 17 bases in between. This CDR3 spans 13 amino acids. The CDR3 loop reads CASSIPGGPTQYF. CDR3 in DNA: TGTGCCAGCTCCATCCCAGGGGGGCCGACCCAGTACTTC.

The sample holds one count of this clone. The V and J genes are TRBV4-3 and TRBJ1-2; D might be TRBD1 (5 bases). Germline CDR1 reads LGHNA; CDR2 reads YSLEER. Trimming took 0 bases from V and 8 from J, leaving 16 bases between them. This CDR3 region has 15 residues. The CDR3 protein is CASSQDKQGVWGYTF. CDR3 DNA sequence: TGCGCCAGCAGCCAAGATAAGCAGGGCGTCTGGGGCTACACCTTC.

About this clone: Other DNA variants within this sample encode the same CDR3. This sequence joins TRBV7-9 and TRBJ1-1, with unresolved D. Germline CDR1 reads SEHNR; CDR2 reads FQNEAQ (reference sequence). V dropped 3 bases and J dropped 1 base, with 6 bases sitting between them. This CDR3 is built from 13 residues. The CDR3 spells CASSFKGNTEAFF. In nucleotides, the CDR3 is TGTGCCAGCAGCTTTAAGGGGAACACTGAAGCTTTCTTT. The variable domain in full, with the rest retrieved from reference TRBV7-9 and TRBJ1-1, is DTGVSQNPRHKITKRGQNVTFRCDPISEHNRLYWYRQTLGQGPEFLTYFQNEAQLEKSRLLSDRFSAERPKGSFSTLEIQRTEQGDSAMYLCASSFKGNTEAFFGQGTRLTVV.

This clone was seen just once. The CDR3 loop is CASSVTSGTGTGELFF. The CDR3 region has the DNA TGCGCCAGCAGCGTGACTAGCGGGACGGGCACCGGGGAGCTGTTTTTT. The gene calls are TRBV5-1 and TRBJ2-2, with 11 bases lining up with TRBD2. The length of the CDR3 is 16 residues. V gave up 4 bases and J gave up 4 bases; unmatched junction bases: 6. Germline CDR1 is SGHRS and CDR2 is YFSETQ.

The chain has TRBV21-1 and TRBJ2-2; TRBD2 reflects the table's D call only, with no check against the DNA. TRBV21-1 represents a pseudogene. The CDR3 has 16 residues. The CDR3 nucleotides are TGTGCCAGCAGCTCCGGGGGAGGCCGGAACACCGGGGAGCTGTTTTTT. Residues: CASSSGGGRNTGELFF.

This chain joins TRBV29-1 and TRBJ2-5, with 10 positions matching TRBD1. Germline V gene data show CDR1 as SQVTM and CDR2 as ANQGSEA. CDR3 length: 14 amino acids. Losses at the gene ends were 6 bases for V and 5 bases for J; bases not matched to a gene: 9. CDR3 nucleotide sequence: TGCAGCGTCCTAAGAGGGACAGGGGTCGAGACCCAGTACTTC. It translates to CSVLRGTGVETQYF.

CDR3 amino acids: CASSLALPYNEQFF. CDR3 bases: TGCGCCAGCAGCTTGGCCCTCCCTTACAATGAGCAGTTCTTC. The V and J genes are TRBV5-1 and TRBJ2-1; D gene ambiguous. Per germline, CDR1 SGHRS and CDR2 YFSETQ. The V and J ends lost 0 bases and 4 bases respectively, with 8 bases between them. The CDR3 totals 14 residues.

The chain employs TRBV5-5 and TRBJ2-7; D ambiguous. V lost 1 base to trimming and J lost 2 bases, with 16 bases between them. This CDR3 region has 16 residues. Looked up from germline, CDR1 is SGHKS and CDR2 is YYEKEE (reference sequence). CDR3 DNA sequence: TGTGCCAGCAGCTTGAACCCTCTGACTCAAACCTACGAGCAGTACTTC. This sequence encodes CASSLNPLTQTYEQYF.

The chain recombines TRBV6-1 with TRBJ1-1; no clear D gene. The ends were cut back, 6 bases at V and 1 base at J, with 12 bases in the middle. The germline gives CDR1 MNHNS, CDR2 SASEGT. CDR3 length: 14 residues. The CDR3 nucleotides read TGTGCCAGCAGCCTCGCTCAGCCGAACACTGAAGCTTTCTTT. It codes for CASSLAQPNTEAFF.

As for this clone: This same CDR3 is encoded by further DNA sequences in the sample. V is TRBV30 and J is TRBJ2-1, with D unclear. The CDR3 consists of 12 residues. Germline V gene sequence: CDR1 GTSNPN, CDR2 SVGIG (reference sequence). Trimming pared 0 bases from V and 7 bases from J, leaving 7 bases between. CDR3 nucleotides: TGTGCCTGGAGTGTACTTGGGAATGAGCAGTTCTTC. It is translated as CAWSVLGNEQFF. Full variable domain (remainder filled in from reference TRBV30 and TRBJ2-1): SQTIHQWPATLVQPVGSPLSLECTVEGTSNPNLYWYRQAAGRGLQLLFYSVGIGQISSEVPQNLSASRPQDRQFILSSKKLLLSDSGFYLCAWSVLGNEQFFGPGTRLTVL.

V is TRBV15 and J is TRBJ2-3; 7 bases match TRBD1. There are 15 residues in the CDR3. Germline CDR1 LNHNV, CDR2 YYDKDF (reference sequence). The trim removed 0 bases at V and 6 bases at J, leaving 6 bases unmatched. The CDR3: CATSRELRDSDTQYF. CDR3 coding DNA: TGTGCCACCAGCAGAGAATTAAGGGACAGCGATACGCAGTATTTT.

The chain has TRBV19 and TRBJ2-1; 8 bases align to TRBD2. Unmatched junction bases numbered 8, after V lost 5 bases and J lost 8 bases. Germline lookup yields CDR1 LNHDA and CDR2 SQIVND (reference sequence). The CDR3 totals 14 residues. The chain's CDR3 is CASSAPGLGDEQFF. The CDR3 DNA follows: TGTGCCAGTAGTGCCCCGGGACTAGGGGATGAGCAGTTCTTC.

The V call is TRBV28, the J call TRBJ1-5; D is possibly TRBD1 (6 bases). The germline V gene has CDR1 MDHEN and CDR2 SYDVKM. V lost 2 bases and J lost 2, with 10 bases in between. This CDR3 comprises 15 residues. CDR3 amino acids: CASSLRGTRNQPQHF. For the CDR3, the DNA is TGTGCCAGCAGTTTAAGGGGGACACGCAATCAGCCCCAGCATTTT. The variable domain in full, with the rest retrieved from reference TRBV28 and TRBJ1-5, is DVKVTQSSRYLVKRTGEKVFLECVQDMDHENMFWYRQDPGLGLRLIYFSYDVKMKEKGDIPEGYSVSREKKERFSLILESASTNQTSMYLCASSLRGTRNQPQHFGDGTRLSIL.

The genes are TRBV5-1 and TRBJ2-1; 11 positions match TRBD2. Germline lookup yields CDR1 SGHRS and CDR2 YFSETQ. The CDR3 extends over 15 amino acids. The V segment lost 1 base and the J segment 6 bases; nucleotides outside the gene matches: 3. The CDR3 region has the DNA TGCGCCAGCAGCTTGTACGGACTAGCGGGCAATGAGCAGTTCTTC. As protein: CASSLYGLAGNEQFF.

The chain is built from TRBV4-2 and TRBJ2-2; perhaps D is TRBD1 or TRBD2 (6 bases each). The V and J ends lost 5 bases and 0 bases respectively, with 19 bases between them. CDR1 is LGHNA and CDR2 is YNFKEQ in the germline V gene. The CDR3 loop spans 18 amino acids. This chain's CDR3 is CASSSKRTGAANTGELFF. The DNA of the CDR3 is TGTGCCAGCAGCTCAAAGCGGACGGGGGCGGCGAACACCGGGGAGCTGTTTTTT.

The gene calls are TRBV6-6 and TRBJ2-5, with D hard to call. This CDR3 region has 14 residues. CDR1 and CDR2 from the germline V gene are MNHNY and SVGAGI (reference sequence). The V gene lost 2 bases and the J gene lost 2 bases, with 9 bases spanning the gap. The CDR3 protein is CASSYRQQQETQYF. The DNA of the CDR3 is TGTGCCAGCAGTTACCGGCAGCAACAAGAGACCCAGTACTTC.

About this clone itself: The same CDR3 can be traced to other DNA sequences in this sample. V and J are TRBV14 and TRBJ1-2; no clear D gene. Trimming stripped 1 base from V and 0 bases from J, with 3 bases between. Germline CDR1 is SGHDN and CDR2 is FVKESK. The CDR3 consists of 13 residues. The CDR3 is CASSQVSNYGYTF. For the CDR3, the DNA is TGTGCCAGCAGCCAAGTGTCTAACTATGGCTACACCTTC.

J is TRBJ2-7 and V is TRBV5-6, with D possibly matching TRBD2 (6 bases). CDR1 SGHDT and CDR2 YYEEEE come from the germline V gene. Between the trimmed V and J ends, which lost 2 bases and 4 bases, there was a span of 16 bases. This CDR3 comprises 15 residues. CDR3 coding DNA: TGTGCCAGCAGCTTCGCCACACAGGAGGGATACGAGCAGTACTTC. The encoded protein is CASSFATQEGYEQYF.